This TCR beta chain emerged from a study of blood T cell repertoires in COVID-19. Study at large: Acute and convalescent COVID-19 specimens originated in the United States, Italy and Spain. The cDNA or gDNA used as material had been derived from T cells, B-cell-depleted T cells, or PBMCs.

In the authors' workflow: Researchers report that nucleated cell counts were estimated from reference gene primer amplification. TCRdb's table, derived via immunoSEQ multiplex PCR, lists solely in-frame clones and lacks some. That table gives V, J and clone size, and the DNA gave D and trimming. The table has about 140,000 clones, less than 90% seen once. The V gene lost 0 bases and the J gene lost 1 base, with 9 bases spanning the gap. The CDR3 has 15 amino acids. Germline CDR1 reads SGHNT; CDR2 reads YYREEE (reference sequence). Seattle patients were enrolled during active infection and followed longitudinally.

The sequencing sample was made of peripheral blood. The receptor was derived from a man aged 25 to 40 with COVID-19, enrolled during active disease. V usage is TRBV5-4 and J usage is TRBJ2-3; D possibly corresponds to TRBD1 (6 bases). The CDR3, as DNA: TGTGCCAGCAGCTTGGCAGGGGCGGGCACAGATACGCAGTATTTT. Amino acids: CASSLAGAGTDTQYF.